This TCR beta chain comes out of a study of glioma-infiltrating T cells after dendritic cell vaccination (dated by TCRdb to the mid-2010s). Study-level background: Of the approximately 15 glioblastoma patients in the cohort, all drawn from Phase I and II dendritic cell vaccination trials, 9 were newly diagnosed and 6 had recurrent disease. Between the early 2000s and the early 2010s, patients were given autologous tumor lysate-pulsed dendritic cell vaccination. Three intradermal dendritic cell vaccine injections were administered to patients at biweekly intervals in the arm below the axilla. Tumor-infiltrating lymphocyte content was quantified and tumor and blood repertoires were compared in dendritic cell-vaccinated glioblastoma patients by deep sequencing of TCR beta CDR3 regions. The vaccine consisted of monocyte-derived dendritic cells cultured approximately seven days with IL-4 and GM-CSF, then pulsed overnight with autologous tumor lysate. TCR sequencing metrics, including TIL content and tumor-blood repertoire overlap, were correlated with survival after dendritic cell vaccination. Overall study results and their limits: No direct relationship between TCR clonality and survival was found, suggesting that a diverse polyclonal response may matter. The three-group TCR overlap response model was characterized as speculative, and prospective validation of the model was stated to be required. After dendritic cell vaccination, a higher estimated pretreatment TIL content predicted longer time to progression and overall survival. The cohort was small and heterogeneous, and full blood and tumor sets were available for few patients, with initial-recurrent tumor pairs available for even fewer patients.

TCRB CDR3 regions were amplified from around 2.1 ug genomic DNA, or all available DNA if less, using the immunoSEQ assay. The multiplex PCR relied on 60 forward primers for TCR V beta segments and 13 reverse primers for J beta segments. To estimate the number of reads per starting template, synthetic control templates were added to each sample at limiting dilution. The Illumina HiSeq System generated sequencing reads of 87 bp. The paper's processing steps were these. PCR and sequencing errors were removed by a nearest neighbor algorithm that merged closely related sequences. TCR overlap was defined as the percentage of unique tumor TCR beta sequences that were also found in the peripheral blood of the same patient. This is the immuneACCESS table as TCRdb keeps it, with only in-frame sequences that have V and J called. A part of the clones is gone; compared with another copy, unresolved V genes explain less than half, and the rest is unexplained. V, J and clone size are taken as reported in that table, and D and trimming were inferred from the DNA itself. In all, the sample holds around 92,000 clones, and approximately 84% of those were seen once. The top ten hold roughly 5.3% of the sample.

As for this clone: Its antigen is unknown. One base away there is no much larger clone; base qualities are not given.

What the time point label conveys for this sample: after dendritic cell vaccination, including at tumor progression/relapse. To be selected, patients needed enough residual fresh-frozen tumor tissue and more than two years of available survival data. Although molecular status otherwise differed among the glioblastoma patients, no patient had an isocitrate dehydrogenase mutation. PBMC were collected before vaccination, two weeks after the third vaccination, and at tumor progression when it occurred. The Qiagen DNeasy Blood extraction Kit was used for extraction of genomic DNA. Trimming takes 0 bases off V and 0 bases off J; junction bases not matched to a gene: 8. From the germline V gene, CDR1 is SGHAT and CDR2 is FQNNGV. The CDR3 covers 18 residues, taking in both the cysteine and the phenylalanine. Left in the record is the CDR3 DNA by itself, 54 bases read in frame from the first base.

This receptor was obtained from a human donor with glioblastoma. The chain couples TRBV11-2 to TRBJ2-1; 7 bases in between match TRBD2. The source was blood, collected after dendritic cell vaccination. The CDR3: CASSLDPAGWGSYNEQFF. The nucleotide sequence is TGTGCCAGCAGCTTAGATCCAGCGGGGTGGGGCTCCTACAATGAGCAGTTCTTC.